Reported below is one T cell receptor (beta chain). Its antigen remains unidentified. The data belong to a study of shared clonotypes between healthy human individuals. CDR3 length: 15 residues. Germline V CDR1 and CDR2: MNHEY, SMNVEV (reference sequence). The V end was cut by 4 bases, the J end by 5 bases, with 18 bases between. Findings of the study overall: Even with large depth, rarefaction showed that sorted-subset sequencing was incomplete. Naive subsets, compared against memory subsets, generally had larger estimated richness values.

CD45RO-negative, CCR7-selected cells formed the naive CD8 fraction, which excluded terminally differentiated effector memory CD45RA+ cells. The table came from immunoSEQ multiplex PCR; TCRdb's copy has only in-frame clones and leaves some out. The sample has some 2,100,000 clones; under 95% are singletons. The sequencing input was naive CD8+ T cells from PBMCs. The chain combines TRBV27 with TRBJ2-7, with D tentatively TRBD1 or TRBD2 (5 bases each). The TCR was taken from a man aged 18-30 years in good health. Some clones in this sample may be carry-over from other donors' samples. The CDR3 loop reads CASSSRAAGSHEQYF. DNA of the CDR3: TGTGCCAGCAGTTCTCGGGCGGCAGGGAGCCACGAGCAGTACTTC.